These 14 T cell receptor beta chains came from one sample sequenced in a study of T cell repertoires in cytomegalovirus infection. In TCRdb, the reads were re-called with MiXCR into one record per CDR3 protein. In the table there are just over 150,000 distinct CDR3 sequences, about a quarter of which are singletons. The sample consisted of PBMCs. All receptors come from a human donor in good health (CMV status not recorded). Some clones in this sample may be carry-over from other donors' samples.

This clonotype was counted a few times. The rearrangement uses TRBV5-1 and TRBJ2-5, with 8 bases fitting TRBD1. With 0 bases clipped from V and 3 bases from J, the junction kept 4 bases outside the gene matches. Germline CDR1 and CDR2: SGHRS and YFSETQ. The CDR3 is 15 amino acids. The CDR3 sequence is CASSLGPGQEETQYF. For the CDR3, the DNA is TGCGCCAGCAGCTTGGGACCGGGACAGGAAGAGACCCAGTACTTC.

This clonotype was detected only a few times. The chain employs TRBV6-2 or TRBV6-3 and TRBJ2-7; 9 bases map to TRBD2. Unmatched junction bases numbered 10, after V lost 1 base and J lost 3 bases. Germline V gene data show CDR1 as MNHEY and CDR2 as SVGEGT. This CDR3 is built from 17 residues. The CDR3 loop reads CASSYLAGGPNDYEQYF. CDR3 DNA: TGTGCCAGCAGTTACTTGGCGGGAGGGCCCAATGACTACGAGCAGTACTTC.

This clonotype was counted only a few times. The V gene is TRBV6-1, the J gene TRBJ2-5, with no clear D. The CDR3 length is 14 residues. V was clipped by 2 bases and J by 5 bases, with 12 bases between them. Germline assignment: CDR1 MNHNS and CDR2 SASEGT. CDR3 nucleotide sequence: TGTGCCAGCAGTGAATGGGTATATCGGGAGACCCAGTACTTC. Its protein is CASSEWVYRETQYF.

The rearrangement joins TRBV20-1 to TRBJ2-5, with 9 bases identical to TRBD1. The germline V gene encodes CDR1 DFQATT and CDR2 SNEGSKA (reference sequence). Unmatched junction bases numbered 4, after V lost 0 bases and J lost 2 bases. The CDR3 extends over 15 amino acids. As DNA, the CDR3 is TGCAGTGCTAGAGATCTCGGACAGGGGCAAGAGACCCAGTACTTC. Translating it yields CSARDLGQGQETQYF.

The chain combines TRBV29-1 with TRBJ1-1; no clear D gene. V was pared by 4 bases and J by 5 bases, with 17 bases between. The CDR3 length is 14 residues. From germline, CDR1 is SQVTM and CDR2 ANQGSEA. CDR3 sequence: CSVALEGSRTEAFF. As DNA, the CDR3 is TGCAGCGTTGCCTTAGAGGGCTCTCGGACTGAAGCTTTCTTT.

This clonotype came up a few times. This sequence joins TRBV20-1 and TRBJ1-5; weak D call: TRBD1 (6 bases). V shed 0 bases and J shed 4 bases, with 13 bases lying between them. Germline V gene data show CDR1 as DFQATT and CDR2 as SNEGSKA (reference sequence). This CDR3 has 15 residues. CDR3 sequence (DNA): TGCAGTGCTAGAGATCGGGGGGCCGGTAATCAGCCCCAGCATTTT. Residues: CSARDRGAGNQPQHF.

This rearrangement joins TRBV28 to TRBJ1-2; TRBD1 is a possible D gene (5 bases). This CDR3 spans 13 amino acids. Germline V gene lookup returns CDR1 MDHEN and CDR2 SYDVKM. Trimming removed 6 bases at V and 14 bases at J, with 22 bases between. The CDR3 DNA sequence: TGTGCCAGCAGCCAGCCGGGACGCCTCCCTCCAACCTTC. Residues: CASSQPGRLPPTF.

This clonotype appeared many times. The rearrangement links TRBV6-2 or TRBV6-3 to TRBJ2-5; the D gene could be TRBD1 or TRBD2 (7 bases each). Trimming shortened V by 2 bases and J by 0 bases, and 10 bases separated the two germline ends. Germline V gene lookup returns CDR1 MNHEY and CDR2 SVGEGT. CDR3 length: 15 residues. CDR3 in DNA: TGTGCCAGCAGTTACGCAGGGGGGGACCAAGAGACCCAGTACTTC. Protein product: CASSYAGGDQETQYF.

This sequence joins TRBV18 and TRBJ1-1; 8 bases match TRBD1. The CDR3 extends over 12 amino acids. The germline CDR1 and CDR2 sequences are KGHSH and LQKENI. The junction had 4 bases not matched to a gene; V was cut back by 8 bases and J by 5 bases. The CDR3 DNA reads as TGTGCCAGCGAGGGACAGGCAACTGAAGCTTTCTTT. Its protein product is CASEGQATEAFF.

The chain has TRBV4-1 and TRBJ1-1; no definite D call. V lost 4 bases and J lost 0, with 9 bases in between. The CDR3 has 14 residues. Germline V gene lookup returns CDR1 MGHRA and CDR2 YSYEKL. CDR3 region: CASSPTTMNTEAFF. The CDR3 bases are TGCGCCAGCAGCCCTACAACGATGAACACTGAAGCTTTCTTT.

This rearrangement joins TRBV27 to TRBJ2-7; D perhaps matches TRBD1 (5 bases). Germline CDR1 reads MNHEY; CDR2 reads SMNVEV (reference sequence). The CDR3 is made up of 13 amino acids. V was shortened by 5 bases and J by 3 bases, with 11 bases between the two germline ends. The CDR3 DNA sequence: TGTGCCAGCAGTCCAAGACAGCTCTACGAGCAGTACTTC. It yields the protein CASSPRQLYEQYF.

This clonotype was picked up a small number of times. The chain employs TRBV5-1 and TRBJ2-7; D gene unclear. Trimming cost V 1 base and J 7 bases, with 15 bases left between them. This CDR3 contains 14 residues. Per germline, CDR1 SGHRS and CDR2 YFSETQ. The CDR3 nucleotides read TGCGCCAGCAGCTTGATTAGTAGGGCATGGGAGCAGTACTTC. It specifies CASSLISRAWEQYF.

A note on this clonotype: A much larger clone lies one base from this, so it may be a read error. V usage is TRBV19 and J usage is TRBJ2-7, with 9 bases identical to TRBD1. V was pared by 5 bases and J by 3 bases, with 8 bases of the junction left unmatched. The germline CDR1 and CDR2 sequences are LNHDA and SQIVND (reference sequence). CDR3 length: 15 residues. CDR3 region: CASSGGTGRHYEQYF. CDR3 DNA sequence: TGTGCCAGTAGTGGGGGGACAGGGAGACACTACGAGCAGTACTTC.

The gene calls are TRBV2 and TRBJ1-2; tentatively, D is TRBD1 (6 bases). CDR3 length: 13 amino acids. Germline V gene sequence: CDR1 SNHLY, CDR2 FYNNEI. Trimming left V 3 bases short and J 7 bases short, with 12 bases between. The CDR3 sequence is CASSDNRDGGYTF. DNA for the CDR3: TGTGCCAGCAGTGACAACAGGGACGGTGGCTACACCTTC.